In this sample, the clone carrying this T cell receptor beta chain turned up many times. Its antigen remains unidentified. The CDR3 is 14 residues long. The germline CDR1 and CDR2 sequences are SGHRS and YFSETQ. V shed 1 base and J shed 5 bases, with 10 bases lying between them. The data stem from a study of blood T cells in healthy people across ages. With each sample, at least 5 micrograms of total RNA were extracted. Study-wide results and caveats: Estimates of total diversity, which came from one million sequenced T cells, were considered to be underestimates.

PCR was performed a second time for 7 to 11 cycles using a sample-barcoded 5' primer and a J-beta primer mix. TCRdb ran MiXCR on the 5' RACE reads and lists one entry per CDR3 protein. The table has fewer than 750,000 distinct CDR3 sequences, 45% to 60% seen once. The clonotype comes from a woman older than 75 in good health. V is TRBV5-1 and J is TRBJ2-1; possible D gene TRBD2, 6 bases. Sequenced input: blood. This chain's CDR3 is CASSLTGANNEQFF. CDR3 nucleotides: TGCGCCAGCAGCTTGACGGGAGCCAACAATGAGCAGTTCTTC.